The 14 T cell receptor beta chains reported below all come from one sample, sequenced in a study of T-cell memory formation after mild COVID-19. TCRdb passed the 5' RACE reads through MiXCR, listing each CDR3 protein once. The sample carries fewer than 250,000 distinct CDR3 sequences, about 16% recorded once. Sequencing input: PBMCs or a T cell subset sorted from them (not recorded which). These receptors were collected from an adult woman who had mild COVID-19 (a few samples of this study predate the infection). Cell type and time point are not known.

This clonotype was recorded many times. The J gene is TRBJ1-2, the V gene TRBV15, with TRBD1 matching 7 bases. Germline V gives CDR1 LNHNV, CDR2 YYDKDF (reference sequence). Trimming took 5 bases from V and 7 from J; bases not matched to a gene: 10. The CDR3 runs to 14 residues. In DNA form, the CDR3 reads TGTGCCACCAGCCTAGACAGGGATCATTCTGGCTACACCTTC. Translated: CATSLDRDHSGYTF.

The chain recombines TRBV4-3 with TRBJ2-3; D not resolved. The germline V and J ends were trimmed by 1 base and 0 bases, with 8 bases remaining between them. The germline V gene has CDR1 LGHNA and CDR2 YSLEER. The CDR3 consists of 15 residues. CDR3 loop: CASSQAAPSTDTQYF. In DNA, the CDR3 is TGCGCCAGCAGCCAAGCTGCGCCTAGCACAGATACGCAGTATTTT.

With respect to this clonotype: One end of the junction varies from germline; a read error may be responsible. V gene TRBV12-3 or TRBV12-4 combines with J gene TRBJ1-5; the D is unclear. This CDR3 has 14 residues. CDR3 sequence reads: CASSRRTDDQPKHF. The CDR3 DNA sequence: TGTGCCAGCAGTCGGAGGACGGATGATCAGCCCAAGCATTTT.

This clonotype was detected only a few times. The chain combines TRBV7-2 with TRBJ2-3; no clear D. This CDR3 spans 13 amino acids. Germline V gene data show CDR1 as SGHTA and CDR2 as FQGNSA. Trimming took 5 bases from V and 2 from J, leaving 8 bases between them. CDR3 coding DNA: TGTGCCAGCAGCCCAAGGACCACAGATACGCAGTATTTT. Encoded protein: CASSPRTTDTQYF.

The CDR3 region is CASSLAGLKQFF. CDR3 sequence (DNA): TGTGCCAGCAGTTTAGCCGGGTTAAAGCAGTTCTTC. The rearrangement joins TRBV12-3 or TRBV12-4 to TRBJ2-1; D gene unclear. V lost 0 bases and J lost 11, with 8 bases in between. The CDR3 spans 12 residues.

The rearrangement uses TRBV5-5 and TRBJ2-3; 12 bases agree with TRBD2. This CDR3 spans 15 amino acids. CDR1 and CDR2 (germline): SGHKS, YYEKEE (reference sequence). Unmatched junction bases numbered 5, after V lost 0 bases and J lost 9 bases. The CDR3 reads CASSLGTSGDRTQYF. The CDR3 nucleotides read TGTGCCAGCAGCTTGGGGACTAGCGGGGACCGGACGCAGTATTTT.

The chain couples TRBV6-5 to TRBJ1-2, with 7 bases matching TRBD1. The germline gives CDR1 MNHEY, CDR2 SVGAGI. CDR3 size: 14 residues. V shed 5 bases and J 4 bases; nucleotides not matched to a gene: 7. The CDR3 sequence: CASSADRTGYGYTF. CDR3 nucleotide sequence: TGTGCCAGCAGTGCGGACAGGACGGGCTATGGCTACACCTTC.

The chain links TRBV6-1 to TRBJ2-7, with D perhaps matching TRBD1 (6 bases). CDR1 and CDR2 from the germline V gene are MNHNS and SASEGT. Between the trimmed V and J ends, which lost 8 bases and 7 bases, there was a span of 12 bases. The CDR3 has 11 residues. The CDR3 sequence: CASDGGLEQYV. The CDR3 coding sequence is TGTGCCAGCGATGGGGGCCTGGAGCAGTACGTC.

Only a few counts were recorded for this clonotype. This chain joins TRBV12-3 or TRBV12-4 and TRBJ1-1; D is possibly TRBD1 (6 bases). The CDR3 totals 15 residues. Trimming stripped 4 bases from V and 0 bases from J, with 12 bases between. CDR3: CASSSQGFVNTEAFF. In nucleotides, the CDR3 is TGTGCCAGCAGTTCTCAGGGGTTTGTGAACACTGAAGCTTTCTTT.

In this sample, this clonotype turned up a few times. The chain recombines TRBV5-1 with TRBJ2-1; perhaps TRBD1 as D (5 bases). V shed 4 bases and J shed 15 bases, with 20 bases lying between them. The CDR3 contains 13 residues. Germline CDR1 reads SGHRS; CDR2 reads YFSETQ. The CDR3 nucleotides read TGCGCCAGCAGCCCCAATTCTCAGGGTCAGTCGTTCTTC. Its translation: CASSPNSQGQSFF.

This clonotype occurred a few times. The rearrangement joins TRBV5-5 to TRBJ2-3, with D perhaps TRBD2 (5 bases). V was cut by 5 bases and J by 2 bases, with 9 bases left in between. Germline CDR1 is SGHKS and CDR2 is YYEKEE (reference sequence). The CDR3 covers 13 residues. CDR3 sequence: CASRSGYTDTQYF. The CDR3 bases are TGTGCCAGCAGATCGGGGTACACAGATACGCAGTATTTT.

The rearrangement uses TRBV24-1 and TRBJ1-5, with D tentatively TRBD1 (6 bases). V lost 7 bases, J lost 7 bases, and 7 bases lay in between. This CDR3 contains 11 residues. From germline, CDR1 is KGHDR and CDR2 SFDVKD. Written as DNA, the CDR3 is TGTGCCACCAGCGGGGGCCAGCCCCAGCATTTT. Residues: CATSGGQPQHF.

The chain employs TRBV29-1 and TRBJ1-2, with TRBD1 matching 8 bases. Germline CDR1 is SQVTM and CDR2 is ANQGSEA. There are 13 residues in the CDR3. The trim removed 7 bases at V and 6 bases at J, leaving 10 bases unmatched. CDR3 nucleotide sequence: TGCAGCGCGCGGGACAGGAGGGGAGATGGCTACACCTTC. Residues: CSARDRRGDGYTF.

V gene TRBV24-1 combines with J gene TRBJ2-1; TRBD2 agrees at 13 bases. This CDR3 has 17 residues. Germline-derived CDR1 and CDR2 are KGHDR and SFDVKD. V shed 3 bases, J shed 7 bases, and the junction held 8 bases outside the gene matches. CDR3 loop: CATSDPGGTSGKNEQFF. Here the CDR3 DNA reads TGTGCCACCAGTGATCCAGGCGGGACTAGCGGGAAGAATGAGCAGTTCTTC.